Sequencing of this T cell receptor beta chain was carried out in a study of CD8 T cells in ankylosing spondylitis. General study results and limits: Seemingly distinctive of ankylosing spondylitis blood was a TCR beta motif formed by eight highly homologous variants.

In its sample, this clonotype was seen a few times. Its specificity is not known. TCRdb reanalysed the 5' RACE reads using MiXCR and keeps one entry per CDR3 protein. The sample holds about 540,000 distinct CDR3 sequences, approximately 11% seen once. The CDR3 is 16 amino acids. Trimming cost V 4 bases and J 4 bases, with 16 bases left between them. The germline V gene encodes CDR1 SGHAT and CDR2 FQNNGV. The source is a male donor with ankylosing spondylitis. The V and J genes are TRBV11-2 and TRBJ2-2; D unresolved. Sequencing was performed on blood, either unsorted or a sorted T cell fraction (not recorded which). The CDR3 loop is CASSYHPGSGTGELFF. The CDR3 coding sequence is TGTGCCAGCAGCTACCACCCGGGTTCGGGCACCGGGGAGCTGTTTTTT. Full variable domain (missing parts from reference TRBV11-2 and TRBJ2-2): EAGVAQSPRYKIIEKRQSVAFWCNPISGHATLYWYQQILGQGPKLLIQFQNNGVVDDSQLPKDRFSAERLKGVDSTLKIQPAKLEDSAVYLCASSYHPGSGTGELFFGEGSRLTVL.